This T cell receptor beta chain was found in a study of control samples from healthy donors and cancer patients. Assay used: immunoSEQ multiplex PCR; TCRdb lists only in-frame clones, some missing. The data contain some 70,000 clones, 75% to 85% of them singletons. What was sequenced was blood. The sequence came from a man aged 60-69 years in good health.

CDR3 protein: CASSSRDRAYEQYF. The CDR3 DNA reads TGTGCCAGCAGCAGTCGGGACAGAGCCTACGAGCAGTACTTC. The chain recombines TRBV5-4 with TRBJ2-7, with 7 positions matching TRBD1. Germline loops: CDR1 SGHNT, CDR2 YYREEE (reference sequence). V dropped 4 bases and J dropped 2; count of bases not matched to a gene: 6. The CDR3 is made up of 14 amino acids.